The present TCR beta chain was sequenced within a study of resident and recirculating memory T cells in vitiligo. Across the study: Epidermis came from shave biopsies of lesional and nonlesional sites, plus PBMCs. General study points: Clonality differed among vitiligo lesions, with no unique dominant clone. TCR sequences were not conserved across biopsy sites or patients.

To note about this clone: No antigen is known for it.

From germline, CDR1 is DFQATT and CDR2 SNEGSKA (reference sequence). The CDR3 sequence is 10 residues long. Some clones are missing from TCRdb's copy, which holds only in-frame ones; the method was immunoSEQ multiplex PCR. Among approximately 69,000 clones, approximately 90% were seen once, and the ten largest hold roughly 5%. The sequencing input was blood. This sequence joins TRBV20-1 and TRBJ1-2; 7 bases agree with TRBD1. The sequence came from a male donor with vitiligo. The CDR3, as DNA: TGCAAGACAGGGAACTATGGCTACACCTTC. This translates into CKTGNYGYTF.